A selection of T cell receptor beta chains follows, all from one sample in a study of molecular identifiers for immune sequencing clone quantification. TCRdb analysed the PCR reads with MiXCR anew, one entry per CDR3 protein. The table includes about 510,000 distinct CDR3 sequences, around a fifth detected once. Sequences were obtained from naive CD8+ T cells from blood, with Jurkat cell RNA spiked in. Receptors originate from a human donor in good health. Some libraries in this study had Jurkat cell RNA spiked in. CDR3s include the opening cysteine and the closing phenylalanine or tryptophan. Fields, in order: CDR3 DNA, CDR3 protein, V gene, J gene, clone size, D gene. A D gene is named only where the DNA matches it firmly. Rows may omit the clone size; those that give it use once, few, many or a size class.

CDR3 DNA: TGTGCCAGCAGCTTGGCCTTGGCAGTGGCTTCCTACGAGCAGTACTTC
CDR3 protein: CASSLALAVASYEQYF
V gene: TRBV5-6
J gene: TRBJ2-7
clone size: few
D gene: -

CDR3 DNA: TGTGCCAGCAGCATAAGCGGGGGCGGGACAGATACGCAGTATTTT
CDR3 protein: CASSISGGGTDTQYF
V gene: TRBV19
J gene: TRBJ2-3
clone size: many
D gene: TRBD2

CDR3 DNA: TGCGCCAGCAGGCAGGACAGTTCCCCCAATCAGCCCCAGCATTTT
CDR3 protein: CASRQDSSPNQPQHF
V gene: TRBV4-1
J gene: TRBJ1-5
clone size: many
D gene: -

CDR3 DNA: TGTGCCAGCAGTTTCTCGCGGGAGATAGTCTCGAACACCGGGGAGCTGTTTTTT
CDR3 protein: CASSFSREIVSNTGELFF
V gene: TRBV27
J gene: TRBJ2-2
clone size: few
D gene: TRBD2

CDR3 DNA: TGTGCCAGCAGCTCCAGGACAGGGGCGGGTGAGACCCAGTACTTC
CDR3 protein: CASSSRTGAGETQYF
V gene: TRBV5-5
J gene: TRBJ2-5
clone size: few
D gene: TRBD1

CDR3 DNA: TGTGCCAATAGTACATACTCGGGGAATCAGCCCCAGCATTTT
CDR3 protein: CANSTYSGNQPQHF
V gene: TRBV19
J gene: TRBJ1-5
clone size: -
D gene: -

CDR3 DNA: TGTGCCAGCAGTCCAACAGGGGGCCCCCTGTCACCCCTCCACTTT
CDR3 protein: CASSPTGGPLSPLHF
V gene: TRBV27
J gene: TRBJ1-6
clone size: -
D gene: TRBD1

CDR3 DNA: TGTGCCAGCAGCTTAGCGCTAGGCGGGAGTGGCAATGAGCAGTTCTTC
CDR3 protein: CASSLALGGSGNEQFF
V gene: TRBV7-9
J gene: TRBJ2-1
clone size: few
D gene: TRBD2

CDR3 DNA: TGTGCCAGCAATTGGGACCCCGGCAAGGGCACTGAAGCTTTCTTT
CDR3 protein: CASNWDPGKGTEAFF
V gene: TRBV28
J gene: TRBJ1-1
clone size: many
D gene: -

CDR3 DNA: TGTGCCAGCAGTTCCGATAGGGCCTACTATGGCTACACCTTC
CDR3 protein: CASSSDRAYYGYTF
V gene: TRBV12-3/TRBV12-4
J gene: TRBJ1-2
clone size: many
D gene: -

CDR3 DNA: TGTGCCAGCAGTGAAACTAGCTCCTCCTACGAGCAGTACTTC
CDR3 protein: CASSETSSSYEQYF
V gene: TRBV6-2/TRBV6-3
J gene: TRBJ2-7
clone size: -
D gene: -

CDR3 DNA: TGCGCCAGCAGCCAAAAATCGGGACCCAGCTCCTACGAGCAGTACTTC
CDR3 protein: CASSQKSGPSSYEQYF
V gene: TRBV4-1
J gene: TRBJ2-7
clone size: -
D gene: -

CDR3 DNA: TGCAGCGTTGAAGACGTGGATACGCAGTATTTT
CDR3 protein: CSVEDVDTQYF
V gene: TRBV29-1
J gene: TRBJ2-3
clone size: many
D gene: -

CDR3 DNA: TGCGCCAGCAGCCAAGGGTCGACTAGCGGGAGCGACGAGCAGTACTTC
CDR3 protein: CASSQGSTSGSDEQYF
V gene: TRBV4-3
J gene: TRBJ2-7
clone size: -
D gene: TRBD2

CDR3 DNA: TGTGCCAGTACTGCTTGGGGGGCGCAGGGTAGCAATGAGCAGTTCTTC
CDR3 protein: CASTAWGAQGSNEQFF
V gene: TRBV19
J gene: TRBJ2-1
clone size: few
D gene: -

CDR3 DNA: TGTGCCAGCAGTTCGGACCTGACAGGGAAATCCTACGAGCAGTACTTC
CDR3 protein: CASSSDLTGKSYEQYF
V gene: TRBV28
J gene: TRBJ2-7
clone size: few
D gene: TRBD1

CDR3 DNA: TGTGCCAGCAGATCACCCCCGGGACTAGCGGAATTCACAGATACGCAGTATTTT
CDR3 protein: CASRSPPGLAEFTDTQYF
V gene: TRBV6-5
J gene: TRBJ2-3
clone size: many
D gene: TRBD2

CDR3 DNA: TGTGCCAGCAGTTTAACCAATAGCAATCAGCCCCAGCATTTT
CDR3 protein: CASSLTNSNQPQHF
V gene: TRBV28
J gene: TRBJ1-5
clone size: -
D gene: -

CDR3 DNA: TGTGCCTCAGACGGACAGGGAGATAGCAATCAGCCCCAGCATTTT
CDR3 protein: CASDGQGDSNQPQHF
V gene: TRBV30
J gene: TRBJ1-5
clone size: -
D gene: TRBD1

CDR3 DNA: TGTGCCAGCAGCTTAGGCAGGGGGGAAGAGACCCAGTACTTC
CDR3 protein: CASSLGRGEETQYF
V gene: TRBV7-6
J gene: TRBJ2-5
clone size: many
D gene: -

CDR3 DNA: TGTGCCAGCAGCGGACTAGCGGGAGTCCTGGATACGCAGTATTTT
CDR3 protein: CASSGLAGVLDTQYF
V gene: TRBV28
J gene: TRBJ2-3
clone size: many
D gene: TRBD2

CDR3 DNA: TGTGCCAGCAGCTCAAACTGGGACGGGAAACAAGAGACCCAGTACTTC
CDR3 protein: CASSSNWDGKQETQYF
V gene: TRBV7-9
J gene: TRBJ2-5
clone size: many
D gene: -

CDR3 DNA: TGCGCCAGCAGCCAATCAGGGTTGACGGAGACCCAGTACTTC
CDR3 protein: CASSQSGLTETQYF
V gene: TRBV4-3
J gene: TRBJ2-5
clone size: few
D gene: -

CDR3 DNA: TGTGCCAGCAGCATGACAGGGGGCCCCAACACCGGGGAGCTGTTTTTT
CDR3 protein: CASSMTGGPNTGELFF
V gene: TRBV7-9
J gene: TRBJ2-2
clone size: many
D gene: TRBD1

CDR3 DNA: TGTGCCAGCAGCGGAAGACACGCAACTAATGAAAAACTGTTTTTT
CDR3 protein: CASSGRHATNEKLFF
V gene: TRBV9
J gene: TRBJ1-4
clone size: many
D gene: -

CDR3 DNA: TGTGCCAGTAGGCCGGACAGGTACCAAGAGACCCAGTACTTC
CDR3 protein: CASRPDRYQETQYF
V gene: TRBV19
J gene: TRBJ2-5
clone size: few
D gene: TRBD1

CDR3 DNA: TGCAGCGTTGAAGATCTTGACAGGGGGCGTGTTGAAGCTTTCTTT
CDR3 protein: CSVEDLDRGRVEAFF
V gene: TRBV29-1
J gene: TRBJ1-1
clone size: many
D gene: TRBD1

CDR3 DNA: TGTGCCAGCAGCGCCGCCGGGACAGGGTCCCTTGAGAACGATGAGCAGTTCTTC
CDR3 protein: CASSAAGTGSLENDEQFF
V gene: TRBV7-9
J gene: TRBJ2-1
clone size: few
D gene: TRBD1

CDR3 DNA: TGTGCCAGCAGCTTATCGGGACAGCCCTACGAGCAGTACTTC
CDR3 protein: CASSLSGQPYEQYF
V gene: TRBV7-9
J gene: TRBJ2-7
clone size: -
D gene: TRBD1

CDR3 DNA: TGTGCCAGCACCCCCTCCAGGACAGGGGTTCGGGCCGATACGCAGTATTTT
CDR3 protein: CASTPSRTGVRADTQYF
V gene: TRBV7-9
J gene: TRBJ2-3
clone size: -
D gene: TRBD1

CDR3 DNA: TGCAGTGCTAGAGAGACCGGGCCCCGTCTCCACGAGCAGTACTTC
CDR3 protein: CSARETGPRLHEQYF
V gene: TRBV20-1
J gene: TRBJ2-7
clone size: -
D gene: -

CDR3 DNA: TGTGCCAGCAGCGGGTCCGGGACAGGGGACACCGGGGAGCTGTTTTTT
CDR3 protein: CASSGSGTGDTGELFF
V gene: TRBV9
J gene: TRBJ2-2
clone size: few
D gene: TRBD1

CDR3 DNA: TGTGCCAGCAGCGCACAGGGGAACACCGGGGAGCTGTTTTTT
CDR3 protein: CASSAQGNTGELFF
V gene: TRBV9
J gene: TRBJ2-2
clone size: many
D gene: -

CDR3 DNA: TGTGCCAGCAGCTTCTCCGAGGCGGGGGATTTATACAATGAGCAGTTCTTC
CDR3 protein: CASSFSEAGDLYNEQFF
V gene: TRBV7-9
J gene: TRBJ2-1
clone size: few
D gene: TRBD2

CDR3 DNA: TGTGCCACCAGCCAGACAGGCCTTGAAGCTTTCTTT
CDR3 protein: CATSQTGLEAFF
V gene: TRBV24-1
J gene: TRBJ1-1
clone size: few
D gene: -

CDR3 DNA: TGCGCCAGCAGTCAAACGGGGGGTCAGTACGAGCAGTACTTC
CDR3 protein: CASSQTGGQYEQYF
V gene: TRBV4-1
J gene: TRBJ2-7
clone size: many
D gene: TRBD2

CDR3 DNA: TGTGCCAGCAGCCCGGGCCCCTCAGCCAAAAACATTCAGTACTTC
CDR3 protein: CASSPGPSAKNIQYF
V gene: TRBV5-4
J gene: TRBJ2-4
clone size: many
D gene: -

CDR3 DNA: TGCGCCAGCAGCCCCCGGGACAGACCGTACGAGCAGTACTTC
CDR3 protein: CASSPRDRPYEQYF
V gene: TRBV4-1
J gene: TRBJ2-7
clone size: many
D gene: TRBD1

CDR3 DNA: TGTGCCAGCAGCCCATGGGGAGGGTCTCAGCCCCAGCATTTT
CDR3 protein: CASSPWGGSQPQHF
V gene: TRBV27
J gene: TRBJ1-5
clone size: -
D gene: -

CDR3 DNA: TGTGCCTGGAGTAGGGGCTTTAGGACTGAAGCTTTCTTT
CDR3 protein: CAWSRGFRTEAFF
V gene: TRBV30
J gene: TRBJ1-1
clone size: -
D gene: -

CDR3 DNA: TGCGCCAGTTTCCGGGCGGGGAGTCTTTTCTACGAGCAGTACTTC
CDR3 protein: CASFRAGSLFYEQYF
V gene: TRBV4-3
J gene: TRBJ2-7
clone size: -
D gene: -

CDR3 DNA: TGCAGCGCAAACGGACAGGCGTTCCCGCAAGAGACCCAGTACTTC
CDR3 protein: CSANGQAFPQETQYF
V gene: TRBV29-1
J gene: TRBJ2-5
clone size: many
D gene: TRBD1

CDR3 DNA: TGTGCCAGCACCGATTATGGACAGGGGGATCAGTATTTT
CDR3 protein: CASTDYGQGDQYF
V gene: TRBV6-2/TRBV6-3
J gene: TRBJ2-3
clone size: -
D gene: TRBD1

CDR3 DNA: TGTGCCACCGAAGGGAACGGGGAGCTGTTTTTT
CDR3 protein: CATEGNGELFF
V gene: TRBV24-1
J gene: TRBJ2-2
clone size: -
D gene: -

CDR3 DNA: TGTGCTAGCAGCCCCAGCCGAAATCTAAATGAAAAACTGTTTTTT
CDR3 protein: CASSPSRNLNEKLFF
V gene: TRBV7-7
J gene: TRBJ1-4
clone size: -
D gene: -

CDR3 DNA: TGCAGTGCTAGAGAACAGGGGGCACTACCAGTTGGCACAGATACGCAGTATTTT
CDR3 protein: CSAREQGALPVGTDTQYF
V gene: TRBV20-1
J gene: TRBJ2-3
clone size: many
D gene: TRBD1

CDR3 DNA: TGTGCCAGCAGCTTACCCCGACAGGTTGGCTACACCTTC
CDR3 protein: CASSLPRQVGYTF
V gene: TRBV11-2
J gene: TRBJ1-2
clone size: -
D gene: -

CDR3 DNA: TGTGCCAGCAGCCCGGGACAGGGTAGCGACGAGCAGTACTTC
CDR3 protein: CASSPGQGSDEQYF
V gene: TRBV6-5
J gene: TRBJ2-7
clone size: many
D gene: TRBD1

CDR3 DNA: TGTGCCAGCAGCTCCCCGGGACAGCACCACAATGAGCAGTTCTTC
CDR3 protein: CASSSPGQHHNEQFF
V gene: TRBV7-2
J gene: TRBJ2-1
clone size: few
D gene: TRBD1

CDR3 DNA: TGTGCCAGCAGTTTATCAATTGGGGTACCGGGAGGCTACACCTTC
CDR3 protein: CASSLSIGVPGGYTF
V gene: TRBV27
J gene: TRBJ1-2
clone size: few
D gene: -

CDR3 DNA: TGTGCCAGCAGCTTGGACCTACAGGGTTCCCGTTTTAATGAGCAGTTCTTC
CDR3 protein: CASSLDLQGSRFNEQFF
V gene: TRBV7-8
J gene: TRBJ2-1
clone size: -
D gene: -

CDR3 DNA: -
CDR3 protein: CASSKKEQGPGPGSCFF
V gene: TRBV21-1
J gene: TRBJ2-2
clone size: few
D gene: -

CDR3 DNA: TGCGCCAGCAGCCAAGAGGCAAGGGCGTACGAGCAGTACTTC
CDR3 protein: CASSQEARAYEQYF
V gene: TRBV4-3
J gene: TRBJ2-7
clone size: -
D gene: -

CDR3 DNA: TGTGCCAGCAGCTTGTATGCTCTAGCGGGAGTCTACGAGCAGTACTTC
CDR3 protein: CASSLYALAGVYEQYF
V gene: TRBV5-6
J gene: TRBJ2-7
clone size: many
D gene: TRBD2